This TCR beta chain is drawn from a study of blood T cell repertoires in COVID-19. Study context: Spain, Italy and the United States supplied samples that represented acute and convalescent COVID-19. T cells, B-cell-depleted T cells, or PBMCs provided the cDNA or gDNA that served as material.

Germline V CDR1 and CDR2: SNHLY, FYNNEI. The V end lost 6 bases, the J end lost 3 bases, and 21 bases lay between the germline ends. This CDR3 has 16 amino acids. Per the authors' pipeline: Estimation of nucleated cell counts was performed using reference gene primer amplification. Profiling relied on immunoSEQ multiplex PCR, and the TCRdb table lists in-frame clones only, not all of them. The DNA gave D and trimming, while V, J and clone size come from that table. The profile shows tens of thousands of clones, 70% to 85% of them singletons. The receptor's source is a human donor in a cohort sampled during active COVID-19. Sequencing was performed on peripheral blood. This chain joins TRBV2 and TRBJ2-7; D perhaps matches TRBD2 (5 bases). The CDR3 DNA reads TGTGCCAGCAGACCTCCACCGACGGACTTGGACTACGAGCAGTACTTC. This gives the protein CASRPPPTDLDYEQYF.